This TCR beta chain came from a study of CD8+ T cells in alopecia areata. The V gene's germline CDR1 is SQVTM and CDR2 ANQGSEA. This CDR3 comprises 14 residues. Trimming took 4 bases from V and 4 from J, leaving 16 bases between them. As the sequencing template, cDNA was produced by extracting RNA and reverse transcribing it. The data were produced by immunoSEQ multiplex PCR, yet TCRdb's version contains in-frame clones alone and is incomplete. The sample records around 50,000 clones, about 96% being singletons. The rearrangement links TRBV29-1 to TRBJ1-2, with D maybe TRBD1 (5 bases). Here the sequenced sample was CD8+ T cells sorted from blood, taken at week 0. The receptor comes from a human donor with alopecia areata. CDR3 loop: CSVVGPTNGYGYTF. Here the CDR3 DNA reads TGCAGCGTTGTGGGGCCGACTAATGGCTATGGCTACACCTTC.